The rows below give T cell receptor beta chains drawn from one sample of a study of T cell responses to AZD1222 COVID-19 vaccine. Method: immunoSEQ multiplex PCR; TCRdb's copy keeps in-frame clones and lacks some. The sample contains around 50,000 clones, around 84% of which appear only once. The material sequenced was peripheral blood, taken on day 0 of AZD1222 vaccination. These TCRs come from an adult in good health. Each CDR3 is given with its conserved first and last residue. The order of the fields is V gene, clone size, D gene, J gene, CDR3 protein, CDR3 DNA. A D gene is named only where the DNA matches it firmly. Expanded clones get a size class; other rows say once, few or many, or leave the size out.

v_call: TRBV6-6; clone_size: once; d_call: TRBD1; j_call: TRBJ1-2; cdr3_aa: CASSLDRVDGYTF; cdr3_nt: TGTGCCAGCAGCCTCGACAGGGTGGATGGCTACACCTTC
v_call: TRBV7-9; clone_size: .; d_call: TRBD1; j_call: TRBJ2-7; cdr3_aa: CASSPTGDTYEQYF; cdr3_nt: TGTGCCAGCAGCCCGACAGGGGATACCTACGAGCAGTACTTC
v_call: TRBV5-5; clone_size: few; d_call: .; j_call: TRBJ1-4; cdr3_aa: CASSLTTVATNEKLFF; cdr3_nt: TGTGCCAGCAGCTTAACGACAGTTGCAACTAATGAAAAACTGTTTTTT
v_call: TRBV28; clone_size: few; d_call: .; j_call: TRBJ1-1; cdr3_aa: CASIQTQGEAFF; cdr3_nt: TGTGCCAGCATCCAAACCCAGGGAGAGGCTTTCTTT
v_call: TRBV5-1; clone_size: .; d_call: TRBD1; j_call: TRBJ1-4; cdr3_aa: CASSLPKTGGGDEKLFF; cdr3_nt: TGCGCCAGCAGCTTACCGAAAACAGGGGGCGGGGATGAAAAACTGTTTTTT
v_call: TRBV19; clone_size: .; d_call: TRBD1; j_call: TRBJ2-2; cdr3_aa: CASRQGASTGELFF; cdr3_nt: TGTGCCAGTAGACAGGGGGCAAGCACCGGGGAGCTGTTTTTT
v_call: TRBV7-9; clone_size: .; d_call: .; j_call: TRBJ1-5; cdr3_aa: CASRLGGQRPGDSGQPQHF; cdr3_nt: TGTGCCAGCAGACTGGGGGGTCAGCGACCGGGAGATTCGGGACAGCCCCAGCATTTT
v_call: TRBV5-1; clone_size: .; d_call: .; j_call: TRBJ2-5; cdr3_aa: CASRSGGVGQETQYF; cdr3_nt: TGCGCCAGCAGAAGCGGAGGAGTAGGGCAAGAGACCCAGTACTTC
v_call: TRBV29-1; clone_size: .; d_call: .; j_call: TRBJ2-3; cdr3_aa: CSVRTGTDTQYF; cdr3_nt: TGCAGCGTAAGGACGGGAACAGATACGCAGTATTTT
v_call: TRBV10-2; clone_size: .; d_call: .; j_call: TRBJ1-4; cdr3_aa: CASVRGEGEKLFF; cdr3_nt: TGCGCCAGCGTGCGGGGGGAGGGTGAAAAACTGTTTTTT
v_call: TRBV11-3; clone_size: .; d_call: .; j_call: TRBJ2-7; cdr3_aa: CASSTSGTFGEQYF; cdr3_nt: TGTGCCAGCAGCACCTCCGGGACGTTCGGCGAGCAGTACTTC
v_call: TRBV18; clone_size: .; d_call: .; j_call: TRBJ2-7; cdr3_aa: CASSPEAGYEQYF; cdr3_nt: TGTGCCAGCTCACCAGAGGCAGGGTACGAGCAGTACTTC
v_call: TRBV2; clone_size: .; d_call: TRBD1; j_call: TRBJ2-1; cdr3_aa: CASSEALGTGGARFF; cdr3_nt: TGTGCCAGCAGTGAAGCTCTGGGGACAGGGGGCGCCCGGTTCTTC
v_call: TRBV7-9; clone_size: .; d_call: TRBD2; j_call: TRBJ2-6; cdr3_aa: CASSLLAGASGANVLTF; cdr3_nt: TGTGCCAGCAGCCTCTTAGCGGGGGCCTCTGGGGCCAACGTCCTGACTTTC
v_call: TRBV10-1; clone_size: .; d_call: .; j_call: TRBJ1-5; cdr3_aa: CATPPGVKAQPQHF; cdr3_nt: TGCGCCACCCCCCCGGGGGTGAAAGCTCAGCCCCAGCATTTT
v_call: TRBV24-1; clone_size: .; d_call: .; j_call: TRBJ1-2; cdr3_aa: CATIAEGRGYGYTF; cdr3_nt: TGTGCCACTATCGCTGAGGGTCGGGGATATGGCTACACCTTC
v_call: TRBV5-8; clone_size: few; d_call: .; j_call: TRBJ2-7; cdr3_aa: CASSSRVFGIYEQYF; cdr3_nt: TGTGCCAGCAGTTCCAGGGTTTTTGGTATCTACGAGCAGTACTTC
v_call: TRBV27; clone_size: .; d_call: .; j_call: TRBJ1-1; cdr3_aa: CASSSIGRILNTEAFF; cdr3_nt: TGTGCCAGCAGCTCCATCGGACGGATCCTGAACACTGAAGCTTTCTTT
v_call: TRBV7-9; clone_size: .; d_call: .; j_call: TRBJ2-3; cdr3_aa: CASSLGASTDTQYF; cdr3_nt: TGTGCCAGCAGCTTGGGTGCGAGCACAGATACGCAGTATTTT
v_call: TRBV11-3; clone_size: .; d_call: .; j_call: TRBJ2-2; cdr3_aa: CASSLLRGGTGELFF; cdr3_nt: TGTGCCAGCAGCTTACTCCGGGGTGGCACCGGGGAGCTGTTTTTT
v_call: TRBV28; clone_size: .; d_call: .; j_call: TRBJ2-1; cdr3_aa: CASSPPLVYEQFF; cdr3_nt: TGTGCCAGCAGTCCCCCCCTAGTCTATGAGCAGTTCTTC
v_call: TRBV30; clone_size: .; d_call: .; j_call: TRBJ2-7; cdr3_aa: CASRPPGLASYEQYF; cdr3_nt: TGTGCCTCCAGGCCCCCAGGTTTAGCGTCCTACGAGCAGTACTTC
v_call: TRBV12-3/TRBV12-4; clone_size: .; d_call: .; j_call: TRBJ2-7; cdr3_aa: CASSLGSEQYF; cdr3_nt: TGTGCCAGCAGTTTAGGGTCGGAGCAGTACTTC
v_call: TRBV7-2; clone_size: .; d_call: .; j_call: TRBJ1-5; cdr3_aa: CASSLRRGDSNQPQHF; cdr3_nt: TGTGCCAGCAGCCTAAGGAGAGGGGATAGCAATCAGCCCCAGCATTTT
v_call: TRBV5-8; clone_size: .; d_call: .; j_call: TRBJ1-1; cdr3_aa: CASSGHPNTEAFF; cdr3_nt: TGTGCCAGCAGCGGGCACCCGAACACTGAAGCTTTCTTT
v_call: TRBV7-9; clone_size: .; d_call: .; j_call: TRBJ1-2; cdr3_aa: CASTLWGENYGYTF; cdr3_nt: TGTGCCAGCACCTTATGGGGGGAGAACTATGGCTACACCTTC
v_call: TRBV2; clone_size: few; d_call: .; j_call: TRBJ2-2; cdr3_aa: CASSQRGNPNTGELFF; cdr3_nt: TGTGCCAGCAGTCAAAGGGGCAACCCAAACACCGGGGAGCTGTTTTTT
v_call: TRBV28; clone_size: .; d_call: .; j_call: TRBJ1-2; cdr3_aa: CATMGNIATASYGYTF; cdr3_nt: TGTGCCACGATGGGTAACATAGCTACAGCTTCCTATGGCTACACCTTC
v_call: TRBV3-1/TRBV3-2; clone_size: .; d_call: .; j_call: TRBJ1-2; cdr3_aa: CASSPMAGRIGYGYTF; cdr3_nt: TGTGCCAGCAGCCCGATGGCCGGGCGCATTGGGTATGGCTACACCTTC
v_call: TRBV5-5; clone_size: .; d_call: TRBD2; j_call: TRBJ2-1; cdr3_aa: CASSLGLAGVNEQFF; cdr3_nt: TGTGCCAGCAGCTTGGGTCTAGCGGGAGTGAATGAGCAGTTCTTC
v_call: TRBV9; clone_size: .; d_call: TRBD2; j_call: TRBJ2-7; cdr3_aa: CASSPRTSGEQYF; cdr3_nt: TGTGCCAGCAGCCCCAGGACTAGCGGTGAGCAGTACTTC
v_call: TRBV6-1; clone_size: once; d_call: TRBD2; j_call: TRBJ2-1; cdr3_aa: CASSGSGTSGSRNEQFF; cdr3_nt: TGTGCCAGCAGTGGCTCCGGGACTAGCGGGAGTCGGAATGAGCAGTTCTTC
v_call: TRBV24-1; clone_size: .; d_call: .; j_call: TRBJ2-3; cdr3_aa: CATSDVADTQYF; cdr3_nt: TGTGCCACCAGTGATGTGGCAGATACGCAGTATTTT
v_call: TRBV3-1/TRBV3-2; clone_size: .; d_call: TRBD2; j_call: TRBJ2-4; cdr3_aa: CASSPSSGRAGIQYF; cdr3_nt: TGTGCCAGCAGCCCTTCTAGCGGGAGGGCGGGCATTCAGTACTTC
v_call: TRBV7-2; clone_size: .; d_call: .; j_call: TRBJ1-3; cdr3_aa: CASSLGQPGNTIYF; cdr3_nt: TGTGCCAGCAGCTTAGGTCAACCTGGAAACACCATATATTTT
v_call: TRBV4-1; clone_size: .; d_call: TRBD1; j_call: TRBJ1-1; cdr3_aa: CASSLLQGAATEAFF; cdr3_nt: TGCGCCAGCAGCCTCCTACAGGGGGCGGCCACTGAAGCTTTCTTT
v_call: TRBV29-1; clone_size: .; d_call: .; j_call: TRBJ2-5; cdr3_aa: CSVEFGQGETQYF; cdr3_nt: TGCAGCGTTGAATTCGGTCAGGGGGAGACCCAGTACTTC
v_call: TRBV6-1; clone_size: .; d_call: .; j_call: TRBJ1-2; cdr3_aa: CASSEAHGRYGYTF; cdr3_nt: TGTGCCAGCAGTGAAGCGCACGGTCGCTATGGCTACACCTTC
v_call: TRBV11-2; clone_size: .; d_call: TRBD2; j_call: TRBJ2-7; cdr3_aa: CASSLETSGRYEQYF; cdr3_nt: TGTGCCAGCAGCTTAGAGACTAGCGGGCGCTACGAGCAGTACTTC
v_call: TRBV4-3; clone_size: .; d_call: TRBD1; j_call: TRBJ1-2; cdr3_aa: CASSQRGQGGATF; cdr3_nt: TGCGCCAGCAGCCAGCGTGGACAGGGAGGAGCCACCTTC
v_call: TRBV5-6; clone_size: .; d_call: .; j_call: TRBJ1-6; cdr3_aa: CASSLAGRRVGSPLHF; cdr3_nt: TGTGCCAGCAGCTTGGCCGGCAGACGGGTGGGGTCACCCCTCCACTTT
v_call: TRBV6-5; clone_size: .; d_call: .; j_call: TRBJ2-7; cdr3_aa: CASSKSTPSYEQYF; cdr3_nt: TGTGCCAGCAGTAAATCGACACCCTCCTACGAGCAGTACTTC
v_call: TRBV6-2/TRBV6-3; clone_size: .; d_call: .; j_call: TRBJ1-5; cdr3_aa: CASSYSMQGNQPQHF; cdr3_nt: TGTGCCAGCAGTTACTCGATGCAGGGCAATCAGCCCCAGCATTTT
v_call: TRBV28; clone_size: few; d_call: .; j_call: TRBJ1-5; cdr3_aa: CASRFRGRQPQHF; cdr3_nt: TGTGCCAGCAGGTTCAGGGGCCGGCAGCCCCAGCATTTT
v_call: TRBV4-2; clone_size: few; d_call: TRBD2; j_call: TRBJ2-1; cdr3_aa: CASSQQGIPSPSGYNEQFF; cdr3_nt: TGTGCCAGCAGCCAGCAGGGAATTCCCTCCCCTAGCGGTTACAATGAGCAGTTCTTC
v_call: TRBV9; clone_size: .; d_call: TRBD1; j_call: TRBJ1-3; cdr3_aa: CASSPPDRGSGNTIYF; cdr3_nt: TGTGCCAGCAGCCCCCCCGACAGGGGATCCGGAAACACCATATATTTT
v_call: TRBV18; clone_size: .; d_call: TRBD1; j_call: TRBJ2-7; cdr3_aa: CASSPLGQGSYEQYF; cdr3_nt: TGTGCCAGCTCACCCCTTGGACAGGGCAGCTACGAGCAGTACTTC
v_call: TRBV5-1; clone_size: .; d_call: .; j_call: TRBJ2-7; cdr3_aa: CASSLRPPYEQYF; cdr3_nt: TGCGCCAGCAGCTTGCGGCCCCCCTACGAGCAGTACTTC
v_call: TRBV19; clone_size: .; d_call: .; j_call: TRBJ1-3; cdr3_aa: CASSTSYGTSDPGNTIYF; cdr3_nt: TGTGCCAGTAGTACATCTTACGGGACGTCGGACCCTGGAAACACCATATATTTT
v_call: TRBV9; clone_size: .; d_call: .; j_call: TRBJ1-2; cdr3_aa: CASSVDGAAWGYGYTF; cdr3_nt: TGTGCCAGCAGCGTAGACGGGGCAGCCTGGGGCTATGGCTACACCTTC
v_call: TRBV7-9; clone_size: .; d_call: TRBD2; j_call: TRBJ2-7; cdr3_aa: CASSLVGTSYEQYF; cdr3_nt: TGTGCCAGCAGCTTAGTGGGGACTAGCTACGAGCAGTACTTC
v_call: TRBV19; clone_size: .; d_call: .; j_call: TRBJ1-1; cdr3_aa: CASRVRAFLNTEAFF; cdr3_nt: TGTGCCAGTAGAGTTAGGGCCTTTTTGAACACTGAAGCTTTCTTT
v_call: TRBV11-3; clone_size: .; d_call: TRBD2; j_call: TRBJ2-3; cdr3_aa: CASSRGTSGTDTQYF; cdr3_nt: TGTGCCAGCAGCCGCGGGACTAGCGGCACAGATACGCAGTATTTT
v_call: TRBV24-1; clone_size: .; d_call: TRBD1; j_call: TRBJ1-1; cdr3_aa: CATSDTKGQGKNTEAFF; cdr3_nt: TGTGCCACCAGTGACACCAAGGGACAGGGGAAGAACACTGAAGCTTTCTTT
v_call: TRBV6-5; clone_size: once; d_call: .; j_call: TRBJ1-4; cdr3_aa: CASRYGTSEGEKLFF; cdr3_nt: TGTGCCAGCAGGTACGGGACATCGGAGGGTGAAAAACTGTTTTTT